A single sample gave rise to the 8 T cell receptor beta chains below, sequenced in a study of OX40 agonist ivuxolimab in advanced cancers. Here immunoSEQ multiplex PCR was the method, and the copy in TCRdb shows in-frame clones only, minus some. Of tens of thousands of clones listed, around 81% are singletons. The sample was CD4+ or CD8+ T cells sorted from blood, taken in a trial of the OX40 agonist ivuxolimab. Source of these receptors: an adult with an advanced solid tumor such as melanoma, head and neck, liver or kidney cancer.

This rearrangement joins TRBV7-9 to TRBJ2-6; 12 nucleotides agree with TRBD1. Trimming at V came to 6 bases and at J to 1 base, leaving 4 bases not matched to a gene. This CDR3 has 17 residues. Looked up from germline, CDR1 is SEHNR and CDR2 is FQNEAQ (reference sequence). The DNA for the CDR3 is TGTGCCAGCAGGGGACAGGGGGCAGAATCTGGGGCCAACGTCCTGACTTTC. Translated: CASRGQGAESGANVLTF.

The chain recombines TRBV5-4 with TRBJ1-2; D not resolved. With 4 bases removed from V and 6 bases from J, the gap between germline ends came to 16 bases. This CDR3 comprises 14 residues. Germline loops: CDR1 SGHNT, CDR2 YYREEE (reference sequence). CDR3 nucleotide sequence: TGTGCCAGCAGCCTGCTAGGAGGAGGTGATGGCTACACCTTC. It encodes CASSLLGGGDGYTF.

This CDR3 is CASSLAPSQPQHF. The CDR3, as DNA: TGCGCCAGCAGCTTGGCTCCGTCCCAGCCCCAGCATTTT. This chain joins TRBV5-1 and TRBJ1-5, with D unclear. Germline values: CDR1 SGHRS, CDR2 YFSETQ. The CDR3 is 13 amino acids. V lost 0 bases and J 7 bases, leaving 8 bases between the germline ends.

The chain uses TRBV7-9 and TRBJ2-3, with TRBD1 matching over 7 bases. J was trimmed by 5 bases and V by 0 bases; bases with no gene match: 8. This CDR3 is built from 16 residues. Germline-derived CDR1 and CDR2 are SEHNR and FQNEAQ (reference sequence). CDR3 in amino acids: CASSLAAGGLVDTQYF. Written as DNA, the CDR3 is TGTGCCAGCAGCTTAGCGGCAGGGGGTTTAGTAGATACGCAGTATTTT.

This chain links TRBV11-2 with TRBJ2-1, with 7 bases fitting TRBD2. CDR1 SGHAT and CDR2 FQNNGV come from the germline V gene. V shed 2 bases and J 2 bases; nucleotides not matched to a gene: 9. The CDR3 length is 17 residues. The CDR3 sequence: CASSLRAGRATYNEQFF. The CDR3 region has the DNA TGTGCCAGCAGCTTAAGGGCGGGGAGGGCTACCTACAATGAGCAGTTCTTC.

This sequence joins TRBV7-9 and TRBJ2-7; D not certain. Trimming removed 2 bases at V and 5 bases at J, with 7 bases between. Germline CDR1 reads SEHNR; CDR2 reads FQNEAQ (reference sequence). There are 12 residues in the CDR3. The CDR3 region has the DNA TGTGCCAGCAGCTTATCCTCGGACGAGCAGTACTTC. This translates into CASSLSSDEQYF.

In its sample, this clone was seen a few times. CDR3 loop: CASSESGYEQYV. The CDR3 DNA follows: TGCGCCAGCAGTGAGTCGGGATACGAGCAGTACGTC. This chain links TRBV10-2 with TRBJ2-7, with D hard to call. V gave up 0 bases and J gave up 4 bases, with 4 bases separating them. CDR1 WSHSY and CDR2 SAAADI come from the germline V gene. CDR3 length: 12 residues.

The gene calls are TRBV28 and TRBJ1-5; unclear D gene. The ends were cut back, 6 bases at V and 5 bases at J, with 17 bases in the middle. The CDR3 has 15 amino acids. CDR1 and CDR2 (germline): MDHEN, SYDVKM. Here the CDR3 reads CASRPSDGLYQPQHF. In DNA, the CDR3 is TGTGCCAGCAGACCTTCGGACGGGCTCTATCAGCCCCAGCATTTT.